The 26 T cell receptor beta chains below were found in one sample sequenced in a study of graft-versus-host responses after intestinal transplantation. No antigen is known for these receptors. Data came from immunoSEQ multiplex PCR; TCRdb stores just in-frame clones and leaves some out. The table lists over 70,000 clones, 94% of them singletons. Sequences were derived from unstimulated CD8+ T cells sorted from spleen or lymph node cells, sampled before intestinal transplant. These receptors were obtained from a human donor who received an intestinal transplant.

This CDR3 reads CASSSPEGTSGLMGGNEQFF. CDR3 in DNA: TGTGCCAGCAGCTCCCCCGAAGGGACTAGCGGGCTAATGGGGGGCAATGAGCAGTTCTTC. The chain is built from TRBV9 and TRBJ2-1; 12 positions agree with TRBD2. CDR1 and CDR2 from the germline V gene are SGDLS and YYNGEE. J was trimmed by 6 bases and V by 4 bases; bases with no gene match: 20. The length of the CDR3 is 20 residues.

The chain couples TRBV18 to TRBJ2-7; 7 nucleotides match TRBD1. The germline V gene encodes CDR1 KGHSH and CDR2 LQKENI. With V trimmed by 3 bases and J by 5 bases, 4 bases remained unmatched. The CDR3 loop spans 13 amino acids. CDR3 bases: TGTGCCAGCTCACCTCAGGGGGTGGACGAGCAGTACTTC. It translates to CASSPQGVDEQYF.

This chain joins TRBV2 and TRBJ2-1, with 10 bases matching TRBD2. The J segment lost 8 bases and the V segment lost 5 bases, leaving 6 bases of the junction unmatched. The germline CDR1 and CDR2 sequences are SNHLY and FYNNEI. This CDR3 is 14 amino acids long. DNA of the CDR3: TGTGCCAGCAGTAAACTAGCGGGAACCGATGAGCAGTTCTTC. Its protein is CASSKLAGTDEQFF. Drawing the rest from reference TRBV2 and TRBJ2-1, the complete variable domain is EPEVTQTPSHQVTQMGQEVILRCVPISNHLYFYWYRQILGQKVEFLVSFYNNEISEKSEIFDDQFSVERPDGSNFTLKIRSTKLEDSAMYFCASSKLAGTDEQFFGPGTRLTVL.

The V call is TRBV5-5, the J call TRBJ1-4, with 7 bases that match TRBD1. Germline CDR1 and CDR2: SGHKS and YYEKEE (reference sequence). J was trimmed by 6 bases and V by 2 bases; bases with no gene match: 16. This CDR3 is built from 18 residues. CDR3 loop: CASSFRQGIFRIDEKLFF. Here the CDR3 DNA reads TGTGCCAGCAGCTTTCGACAGGGTATTTTTCGGATAGATGAAAAACTGTTTTTT.

This chain joins TRBV11-3 and TRBJ2-1; tentative D call: TRBD2 (5 bases). The germline CDR1 and CDR2 sequences are SGHNT and YENEEA. V was clipped by 5 bases and J by 3 bases, with 17 bases between them. The length of the CDR3 is 16 residues. This CDR3 is CASSPRSVRDYNEQFF. The CDR3 DNA is TGTGCCAGCAGCCCACGTTCTGTGAGGGACTACAATGAGCAGTTCTTC.

V and J are TRBV10-3 and TRBJ1-1; no reliable D call. V was clipped by 0 bases and J by 8 bases, with 10 bases between them. CDR1 and CDR2 (germline): ENHRY, SYGVKD. The CDR3 totals 13 residues. The CDR3 here is CAISESTNWEAFF. CDR3 DNA sequence: TGTGCCATCAGTGAGTCGACAAACTGGGAAGCTTTCTTT.

The CDR3 DNA reads TGCGCCAGCAGTGAGTCCGGACAGGGAGTGGGGAATCAGCCCCAGCATTTT. This encodes CASSESGQGVGNQPQHF. The chain uses TRBV10-2 and TRBJ1-5; 8 bases are shared with TRBD1. The CDR3 consists of 17 residues. The germline V gene encodes CDR1 WSHSY and CDR2 SAAADI. Trimming removed 0 bases from V and 4 bases from J; junction bases left unmatched: 8.

The chain couples TRBV7-8 to TRBJ2-7; 11 bases match TRBD2. The CDR3 runs to 18 residues. Germline V CDR1 and CDR2: SGHVS, FQNEAQ. With 5 bases clipped from V and 0 bases from J, the junction kept 12 bases outside the gene matches. CDR3 bases: TGTGCCAGCAGCCCTTATCCACTAGCGGGAGAGGGCTCCTACGAGCAGTACTTC. Protein product: CASSPYPLAGEGSYEQYF.

This rearrangement joins TRBV28 to TRBJ2-5, with 7 positions matching TRBD2. TRBJ2-7 explains the end of the DNA better; the J call may be wrong. The CDR3 has 15 amino acids. Germline CDR1 reads MDHEN; CDR2 reads SYDVKM. The CDR3 DNA sequence: TGTGCCAGCAGTTTGCTTGGACTAGGAGCTCTCGAGCAGTACTTC. Its protein is CASSLLGLGALEQYF.

The CDR3 sequence: CASSLVLADDTYEQYF. Written as DNA, the CDR3 is TGTGCCAGCAGCTTAGTCCTAGCGGACGATACCTACGAGCAGTACTTC. This rearrangement joins TRBV7-2 to TRBJ2-7; 7 bases align to TRBD2. V lost 1 base, J lost 2 bases, and 8 bases stayed unmatched. The CDR3 extends over 16 amino acids. Germline assignment: CDR1 SGHTA and CDR2 FQGNSA.

The J gene is TRBJ2-7, the V gene TRBV27; D may be TRBD2 (5 bases). Germline-derived CDR1 and CDR2 are MNHEY and SMNVEV (reference sequence). This CDR3 contains 13 residues. Between the trimmed V and J ends, which lost 5 bases and 5 bases, there was a span of 13 bases. In DNA form, the CDR3 reads TGTGCCAGCAGTCGGGATGGCGGGCACGAGCAGTACTTC. Translated, it gives CASSRDGGHEQYF.

This clone was counted between two and nine times. The chain has TRBV19 and TRBJ1-1; D call uncertain. Germline CDR1 LNHDA, CDR2 SQIVND (reference sequence). The CDR3 loop spans 16 amino acids. V was clipped by 0 bases and J by 6 bases, with 17 bases between them. DNA of the CDR3: TGTGCCAGTAGTATAGAGCCATTCGTGGACGGCGCTGAAGCTTTCTTT. Translated: CASSIEPFVDGAEAFF.

This clone was observed a single time. CDR3 protein: CASSLGVNTEQFF. CDR3 coding DNA: TGTGCCAGCAGTTTGGGGGTGAACACTGAGCAGTTCTTC. V and J are TRBV27 and TRBJ2-1, with D possibly called TRBD1 or TRBD2 (5 bases each). Trimming stripped 3 bases from V and 9 bases from J, with 12 bases between. In germline, CDR1 is MNHEY, CDR2 SMNVEV (reference sequence). This CDR3 has 13 residues.

The chain carries TRBV9 and TRBJ2-7; D may match TRBD1 or TRBD2 (5 bases each). Germline values: CDR1 SGDLS, CDR2 YYNGEE. Trimming cost V 0 bases and J 0 bases, with 10 bases left between them. The CDR3 loop spans 15 amino acids. The CDR3 coding sequence is TGTGCCAGCAGCGTAGGAGGGGATATCTCCTACGAGCAGTACTTC. This codes for CASSVGGDISYEQYF.

This chain joins TRBV6-4 and TRBJ1-2; tentatively, D is TRBD1 (5 bases). V lost 0 bases, J lost 2 bases, and 13 bases lay in between. The CDR3 loop spans 16 amino acids. CDR1 and CDR2 (germline): MRHNA, SNTAGT. CDR3 region: CASSDSRKKGNYGYTF. CDR3 sequence (DNA): TGTGCCAGCAGTGACTCGAGAAAGAAGGGGAACTATGGCTACACCTTC.

This clone was found once. J is TRBJ1-1 and V is TRBV23-1; TRBD1 matches 9 bases. TRBV23-1 is an ORF; its function is uncertain. CDR3 length: 13 residues. V shed 6 bases and J 3 bases; nucleotides not matched to a gene: 2. In nucleotides, the CDR3 is TGCGCCAGCAGCCGGGACAGGGACACTGAAGCTTTCTTT. Translated, it gives CASSRDRDTEAFF.

The J gene is TRBJ2-7, the V gene TRBV25-1; TRBD2 aligns across 10 bases. CDR1 is MGHDK, CDR2 SYGVNS, per germline. Germline trimming cut 3 bases from V and 5 bases from J; bases unmatched to any gene: 7. The CDR3 contains 15 residues. The CDR3 region is CASSDLAGAENEQYF. The CDR3, as DNA: TGTGCCAGCAGTGATCTAGCGGGAGCAGAAAACGAGCAGTACTTC.

The V and J genes are TRBV2 and TRBJ2-7; 10 positions match TRBD2. Germline trimming cut 6 bases from V and 3 bases from J; bases unmatched to any gene: 5. The length of the CDR3 is 14 residues. Germline CDR1 is SNHLY and CDR2 is FYNNEI. The CDR3 nucleotides read TGTGCCAGCAGACTAGCGGGATATCTCTACGAGCAGTACTTC. Translating gives CASRLAGYLYEQYF.

This chain connects TRBV27 to TRBJ2-1; 14 bases align to TRBD2. J was trimmed by 0 bases and V by 10 bases; bases with no gene match: 5. The germline CDR1 and CDR2 sequences are MNHEY and SMNVEV (reference sequence). The CDR3 has 16 residues. CDR3 sequence reads: CATAGTSGSSYNEQFF. In nucleotides, the CDR3 is TGTGCCACCGCCGGGACTAGCGGGAGCTCCTACAATGAGCAGTTCTTC.

The rearrangement links TRBV27 to TRBJ2-7; possibly TRBD1 or TRBD2 for D (6 bases each). The CDR3 consists of 14 residues. CDR1 and CDR2 (germline): MNHEY, SMNVEV (reference sequence). V was pared by 4 bases and J by 5 bases, with 15 bases between. In nucleotides, the CDR3 is TGTGCCAGCAGTTCGACTAGGGGGACCGACGAGCAGTACTTC. This translates into CASSSTRGTDEQYF.

This clone was counted a single time. The chain uses TRBV28 and TRBJ2-7, with D uncertain. Germline CDR1 reads MDHEN; CDR2 reads SYDVKM. V lost 6 bases to trimming and J lost 4 bases, with 10 bases between them. This CDR3 has 12 residues. The CDR3 sequence is CASSPWQYEQYF. The CDR3 DNA is TGTGCCAGCAGCCCCTGGCAATACGAGCAGTACTTC.

V and J are TRBV11-2 and TRBJ2-1; D not certain. Germline V gene lookup returns CDR1 SGHAT and CDR2 FQNNGV. V lost 7 bases and J lost 0, with 1 base in between. The CDR3 covers 11 residues. CDR3 in DNA: TGTGCCAGCACCTCCTACAATGAGCAGTTCTTC. It encodes CASTSYNEQFF. Full variable domain (outside the CDR3, taken from reference TRBV11-2 and TRBJ2-1): EAGVAQSPRYKIIEKRQSVAFWCNPISGHATLYWYQQILGQGPKLLIQFQNNGVVDDSQLPKDRFSAERLKGVDSTLKIQPAKLEDSAVYLCASTSYNEQFFGPGTRLTVL.

The rearrangement joins TRBV6-5 to TRBJ2-2; 8 bases align to TRBD1. The CDR3 covers 14 residues. Germline V gene sequence: CDR1 MNHEY, CDR2 SVGAGI. V lost 8 bases, J lost 0 bases, and 2 bases stayed unmatched. This CDR3 reads CASQDRANTGELFF. CDR3 sequence (DNA): TGTGCCAGCCAGGACAGGGCGAACACCGGGGAGCTGTTTTTT.

The rearrangement uses TRBV5-6 and TRBJ2-7; D call uncertain. The CDR3 covers 13 residues. With 1 base removed from V and 4 bases from J, the gap between germline ends came to 9 bases. CDR1 and CDR2 (germline): SGHDT, YYEEEE. DNA of the CDR3: TGTGCCAGCAGCTTGTCGGGTCGATACGAGCAGTACTTC. Protein: CASSLSGRYEQYF.

The V and J genes are TRBV13 and TRBJ2-3; D gene uncertain. Trimming shortened V by 5 bases and J by 0 bases, and 15 bases separated the two germline ends. CDR1 PRHDT and CDR2 FYEKMQ come from the germline V gene (reference sequence). CDR3 length equals 16 residues. The CDR3 is CASSDRLDHSTDTQYF. The CDR3, as DNA: TGTGCCAGCAGCGACCGACTGGATCATAGCACAGATACGCAGTATTTT.

The chain is built from TRBV4-1 and TRBJ2-5; D unresolved. Trimming stripped 1 base from V and 3 bases from J, with 3 bases between. The length of the CDR3 is 12 residues. Germline CDR1 is MGHRA and CDR2 is YSYEKL. In DNA form, the CDR3 reads TGCGCCAGCAGCCAAGTTGAAGAGACCCAGTACTTC. This codes for CASSQVEETQYF.